Listed below are T cell receptor beta chains from one sample, sequenced in a study of blood T cell repertoires in COVID-19. Libraries were prepared by immunoSEQ multiplex PCR; TCRdb keeps only in-frame clonotypes and omits some of them. Among about 94,000 clones listed, roughly 80% were seen once. The source material was peripheral blood. Receptors were obtained from a man in his sixties with acute or convalescent COVID-19. CDR3s include the opening cysteine and the closing phenylalanine or tryptophan. Each record gives: J gene, V gene, D gene, clone size, CDR3 DNA, CDR3 protein. A D gene is named only where the DNA matches it firmly. Size is stated for part of the rows, as once, few or many counts, or as a class when the clone is expanded.

>TRBJ2-7|TRBV28|-|-
TGTGCCAGCAGTTCACGGTGGGAGCAGTACTTC
CASSSRWEQYF
>TRBJ2-5|TRBV24-1|-|-
TGTGCCACCAGTGACCCTCTCCGCCAGGGGCGAGGGGAGACCCAGTACTTC
CATSDPLRQGRGETQYF
>TRBJ2-1|TRBV2|-|-
TGTGCCAGCAGTGTTTTAAGGGGCTTACCCTACAATGAGCAGTTCTTC
CASSVLRGLPYNEQFF
>TRBJ1-6|TRBV12-3/TRBV12-4|-|-
TGTGCCAGCAGGACAGGCGCATCATCACCCCTCCACTTT
CASRTGASSPLHF
>TRBJ1-1|TRBV10-3|TRBD1|once
TGTGCCAACCGCCGGGACAGGGGGACTGAAGCTTTCTTT
CANRRDRGTEAFF
>TRBJ2-1|TRBV24-1|-|once
TGTGCCACCAGTGATCAGATATACAATGAGCAGTTCTTC
CATSDQIYNEQFF
>TRBJ2-7|TRBV27|-|-
TGTGCCAGCAGTTTTACCCGGGACTCAAGCTCCTACGAGCAGTACTTC
CASSFTRDSSSYEQYF
>TRBJ1-6|TRBV27|-|-
TGTGCCAGCAGTTTATCAGCAGGGGATGCTAATTCACCCCTCCACTTT
CASSLSAGDANSPLHF
>TRBJ1-2|TRBV2|-|-
TGTGCCACGCGGGCCTATGGCTACACCTTC
CATRAYGYTF
>TRBJ1-2|TRBV7-8|TRBD1|once
TGTGCCAGCAGCTCAGACGGGATACAGGGGGATGGCTACACCTTC
CASSSDGIQGDGYTF
>TRBJ1-1|TRBV15|-|few
TGTGCCACCAGCAGAGGTTTGGCGACAGGTGAAGCTTTCTTT
CATSRGLATGEAFF
>TRBJ1-2|TRBV28|TRBD1|-
TGTGCCAGCAGTCCTACAGGGGTCTATGGCTACACCTTC
CASSPTGVYGYTF
>TRBJ1-2|TRBV7-6|-|-
TGTGCCAGCAGCTTAGCATCGGGGTTGAACTATGGCTACACCTTC
CASSLASGLNYGYTF
>TRBJ2-2|TRBV10-3|-|-
TGTGCCATCAGTGATAAAGGAGACACCGGGGAGCTGTTTTTT
CAISDKGDTGELFF
>TRBJ1-4|TRBV29-1|-|-
TGCAGCGTCATTTGGGGCGGCGGAGGGGAAAAACTGTTTTTT
CSVIWGGGGEKLFF
>TRBJ2-1|TRBV11-1|TRBD2|once
TGTGCCAGCAGCTTCGCGGGGGATCCCAACAATGAGCAGTTCTTC
CASSFAGDPNNEQFF
>TRBJ1-1|TRBV3-1/TRBV3-2|-|-
TGTGCCAGCAGCCAAGTCTCGGAGGGAACTGAAGCTTTCTTT
CASSQVSEGTEAFF
>TRBJ1-5|TRBV1|-|-
TGCACCAGCAGCCAAGTAAAACAGGGTTACCAGCCCCAGCATTTT
CTSSQVKQGYQPQHF
>TRBJ1-1|TRBV28|-|-
TGTGCCAGCATCTTAAGACCTAGTAACACTGAAGCTTTCTTT
CASILRPSNTEAFF
>TRBJ1-2|TRBV3-1/TRBV3-2|TRBD1|few
TGTGCCAGCAGCTATCTCCGGGACAGCTATGGCTACACCTTC
CASSYLRDSYGYTF
>TRBJ1-2|TRBV5-1|-|-
TGCGCCAGCAGCTTGGCTGCCAACGGTGGGGAGGGCTACACCTTC
CASSLAANGGEGYTF
>TRBJ1-1|TRBV7-6|-|few
TGTGCCAGCAGCTTAGGTTATACTGAAGCTTTCTTT
CASSLGYTEAFF
>TRBJ1-6|TRBV19|-|-
TGTGCCAGTAGTACAGGGGACTCCTATAATTCACCCCTCCACTTT
CASSTGDSYNSPLHF
>TRBJ1-5|TRBV30|-|-
TGTGCCTGGAGTGTACGGAGTGGAAATCGCAATCAGCCCCAGCATTTT
CAWSVRSGNRNQPQHF
>TRBJ1-4|TRBV4-1|TRBD1|-
TGCGCCAGCAGCCAAGATGAGGGACAGGGACGAGTTGCAACTAATGAAAAACTGTTTTTT
CASSQDEGQGRVATNEKLFF
>TRBJ2-3|TRBV7-9|TRBD1|once
TGTGCCAGCAGCCCGGACAGGGCCGCGGATACGCAGTATTTT
CASSPDRAADTQYF
>TRBJ1-3|TRBV19|TRBD1|-
TGTGCCAGTCTGGACAGGGCCAAACCTGGAAACACCATATATTTT
CASLDRAKPGNTIYF
>TRBJ2-2|TRBV18|TRBD1|-
TGTGCCAGCTCGCCTTCGGACAGGATCTGGGAGCTGTTTTTT
CASSPSDRIWELFF
>TRBJ2-1|TRBV25-1|TRBD1|-
TGTGCCAGCAGCTCCACCGGGACAGGGGGTTATGAGCAGTTCTTC
CASSSTGTGGYEQFF
>TRBJ2-3|TRBV29-1|-|-
TGCAGCGTTGAGGGCTATAGCACAGATACGCAGTATTTT
CSVEGYSTDTQYF
>TRBJ1-4|TRBV14|-|-
TGTGCCAGCAGCCAAATGACAGATGAAAAACTGTTTTTT
CASSQMTDEKLFF
>TRBJ2-1|TRBV12-3/TRBV12-4|-|few
TGTGCCAGCAGTTTGACGTCAGGGAATGAGCAGTTCTTC
CASSLTSGNEQFF
>TRBJ2-7|TRBV25-1|-|-
TGTGCCAGCAGTAGAGGGTACGAGCAGTACTTC
CASSRGYEQYF
>TRBJ1-3|TRBV3-1/TRBV3-2|-|-
TGTGCCAGCAGGCGAACTGGAAACACCATATATTTT
CASRRTGNTIYF
>TRBJ2-7|TRBV30|-|-
TGTGCCTGGAGTCCGGGGAAGGGCTACGAGCAGTACTTC
CAWSPGKGYEQYF
>TRBJ1-1|TRBV5-8|TRBD1|-
TGTGCCAGCAGCCCTTACCAGGGACAGTCAGCTGAAGCTTTCTTT
CASSPYQGQSAEAFF
>TRBJ1-2|TRBV6-5|TRBD1|once
TGTGCCAGCAGTCGGGACAGGGGATATGGCTACACCTTC
CASSRDRGYGYTF
>TRBJ1-2|TRBV3-1/TRBV3-2|-|-
TGTGCCAGCAGCCCCCAGGGGTATGGCTACACCTTC
CASSPQGYGYTF
>TRBJ1-1|TRBV5-1|-|-
TGCGCCAGCAGCTTGGAGGCGGACATGAACACTGAAGCTTTCTTT
CASSLEADMNTEAFF
>TRBJ2-3|TRBV18|-|-
TGTGCCAGCTCTCTCGGACACCTGGATACGCAGTATTTT
CASSLGHLDTQYF
>TRBJ2-5|TRBV7-2|TRBD2|-
TGTGCCAGCAGTCGGGGGGGGATAGAGACCCAGTACTTC
CASSRGGIETQYF
>TRBJ1-6|TRBV7-2|-|-
TGTGCCAGCAGCTTAACAGGGAGCTCACCCCTCCACTTT
CASSLTGSSPLHF
>TRBJ2-1|TRBV6-5|TRBD2|-
TGTGCCAGCAGAGGGACTAGCGGGTACAATGAGCAGTTCTTC
CASRGTSGYNEQFF
>TRBJ2-5|TRBV6-2/TRBV6-3|-|few
TGTGCCAGCAGTCTATCAACGACGACAGGCCAAGAGACCCAGTACTTC
CASSLSTTTGQETQYF
>TRBJ2-1|TRBV30|-|-
TGTGCCTGGAGTCTAGGGGGCTCCTACAATGAGCAGTTCTTC
CAWSLGGSYNEQFF
>TRBJ2-3|TRBV4-1|TRBD2|-
TGCGCCAGCAGCCAAGTTGCGGGGGGTAGGACAGATACGCAGTATTTT
CASSQVAGGRTDTQYF
>TRBJ1-1|TRBV5-6|TRBD1|-
TGTGCCAGCAGCTCGATTGACAGGGAGAACACTGAAGCTTTCTTT
CASSSIDRENTEAFF
>TRBJ2-3|TRBV7-2|TRBD1|-
TGTGCCAGCAGCCCACGCTGGACAGGGGACTCAACAGATACGCAGTATTTT
CASSPRWTGDSTDTQYF
>TRBJ2-7|TRBV6-5|TRBD1|once
TGTGCCAGCAGCCTCACAGGGGGCGGCTACGAGCAGTACTTC
CASSLTGGGYEQYF
>TRBJ1-6|TRBV11-2|-|-
TGTGCCAGCAGCTCCCTATTTTCACCCCTCCACTTT
CASSSLFSPLHF
>TRBJ1-1|TRBV5-1|-|-
TGCGCCAGCAGCACGAACGTCGGGGGGACTGAAGCTTTCTTT
CASSTNVGGTEAFF
>TRBJ1-2|TRBV18|-|-
TGTGCCAGCTCACCACTTCAGGGCAAAGGTCATGGCTACACCTTC
CASSPLQGKGHGYTF
>TRBJ1-4|TRBV12-2|-|-
TGTGCAAGTCGCTTAGCACAGGGCACAAATGAAAAACTGTTTTTT
CASRLAQGTNEKLFF
>TRBJ1-1|TRBV5-1|TRBD1|-
TGCGCCAGCAGCTTGGGACAGGGAAGGACTGAAGCTTTCTTT
CASSLGQGRTEAFF